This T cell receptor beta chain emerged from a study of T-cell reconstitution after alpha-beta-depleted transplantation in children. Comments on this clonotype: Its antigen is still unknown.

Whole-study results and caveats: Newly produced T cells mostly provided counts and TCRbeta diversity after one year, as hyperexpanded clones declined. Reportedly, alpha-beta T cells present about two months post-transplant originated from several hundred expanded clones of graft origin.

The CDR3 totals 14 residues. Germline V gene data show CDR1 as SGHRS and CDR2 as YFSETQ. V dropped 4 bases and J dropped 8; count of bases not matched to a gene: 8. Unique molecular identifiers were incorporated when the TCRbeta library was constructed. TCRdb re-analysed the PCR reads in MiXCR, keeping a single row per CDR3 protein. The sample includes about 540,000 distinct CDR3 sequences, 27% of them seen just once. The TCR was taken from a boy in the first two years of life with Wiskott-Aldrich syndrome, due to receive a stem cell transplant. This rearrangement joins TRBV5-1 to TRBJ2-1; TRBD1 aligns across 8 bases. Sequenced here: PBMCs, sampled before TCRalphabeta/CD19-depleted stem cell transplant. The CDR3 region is CASSQIAGGHEQFF. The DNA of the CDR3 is TGCGCCAGCAGCCAGATTGCAGGGGGCCATGAGCAGTTCTTC.